This entry features one TCR beta chain sequence. The antigen remains undetermined. The data belong to a study of identical twins. Germline values: CDR1 SGDLS, CDR2 YYNGEE. V was shortened by 7 bases and J by 3 bases, with 17 bases between the two germline ends. The CDR3 extends over 15 amino acids. Study-level results: The study drew conclusions from cross-sectional statistical analysis, not from following the same donors. Abundant beta clonotypes from cord blood bore fewer insertions; memory repertoires lacked this pattern. Alpha sequences out of frame and shared by twins had excess low generation probability.

TCRdb passed the 5' RACE reads through MiXCR, listing each CDR3 protein once. The table lists roughly 700,000 distinct CDR3 sequences, around 8.3% of them singletons. In addition, the sample was reused for a study of yellow fever vaccine responses in identical twins. That report adds: Twins reportedly appeared to share part of their vaccine T cell response while keeping part individual.

The clonotype comes from a woman in her late teens or twenties in good health. This chain joins TRBV9 and TRBJ2-1; TRBD2 is a possible D gene (5 bases). Sequenced material: PBMCs. This CDR3 reads CASGLTQEIYNEQFF. As DNA, the CDR3 is TGTGCCAGCGGACTCACCCAGGAGATCTACAATGAGCAGTTCTTC.